This TCR beta chain was recorded in a study of cytomegalovirus exposure and HLA in healthy donors. About the research overall: Earlier, 90 million to 140 million unique TCR beta sequences were recovered from approximately 180 million T cells by an analysis.

With respect to this clone: The antigen is not known.

Study-level points and caveats: In a later analysis, HLA-associated beta chains showed higher expansion and lower generation probabilities than comparable chains.

13 Jbeta primers and 60 Vbeta primers were used for the PCR. Generated by immunoSEQ multiplex PCR, the TCRdb table keeps only in-frame clones and is missing some. This table holds about 180,000 clones, approximately 80% found once. The sequencing sample was made of PBMCs. The TCR originated in a girl aged 2-15 years in good health and CMV-seropositive.

The CDR3 here is CASSYPQAHSGYTF. For the CDR3, the DNA is TGTGCCAGCAGTTATCCCCAAGCCCATAGTGGCTACACCTTC. The V call is TRBV28, the J call TRBJ1-2; unclear D gene. The V gene's germline CDR1 is MDHEN and CDR2 SYDVKM. Trimming left V 4 bases short and J 7 bases short, with 16 bases between. This CDR3 comprises 14 residues.